This T cell receptor (beta chain) was found in a study of cytomegalovirus exposure and HLA in healthy donors. General study points: The authors enumerated over 150 TCR beta chains as linked to cytomegalovirus. In most subjects, TCR beta sequences reportedly gave accurate predictions of HLA-A and HLA-B alleles.

Among the donors, all were healthy bone marrow donors. PCR involved 60 Vbeta and 13 Jbeta primers. Assay: immunoSEQ multiplex PCR; the TCRdb copy retains only in-frame clones and omits some. The sample lists some 140,000 clones, approximately 71% occurring once. Germline CDR1 reads MNHEY; CDR2 reads SMNVEV (reference sequence). The CDR3 runs 15 residues. Trimming stripped 1 base from V and 8 bases from J, with 15 bases between. A word on this clone: Its antigen is not known.

The specimen sequenced was PBMCs. This chain joins TRBV27 and TRBJ2-1; perhaps TRBD2 as D (6 bases). This clonotype originated in a man aged 25 to 40 in good health and CMV-seronegative. This CDR3 reads CASSLWGTAHDEQFF. The CDR3 DNA follows: TGTGCCAGCAGTTTATGGGGGACTGCCCACGATGAGCAGTTCTTC.